A selection of T cell receptor beta chains follows, all from one sample in a study of blood T cell repertoires in COVID-19. The table came from immunoSEQ multiplex PCR; TCRdb's copy has only in-frame clones and leaves some out. Among some 320,000 clones listed, 90% to 95% were seen once. The sample comprised PBMCs or T cells enriched from blood (not recorded which). These receptors all stem from a woman between 25 and 40 years old who had been exposed to COVID-19. CDR3s leave out the opening cysteine and the closing phenylalanine or tryptophan.

cdr3_aa | j_call | v_call
ASSQTGYNSPLH | TRBJ1-6 | TRBV7-2
ASRSPHGGPWDEQF | TRBJ2-1 | TRBV27
AWDTGGRYGYT | TRBJ1-2 | TRBV30
ASSWGDRSYT | TRBJ1-2 | TRBV7-8
ASSQISTDTQY | TRBJ2-3 | TRBV7-3
SVDRGDSVSYGYT | TRBJ1-2 | TRBV29-1
ASSVGHSGTEAF | TRBJ1-1 | TRBV9
ASSRQGAETEAF | TRBJ1-1 | TRBV18
ASKKGPDTQY | TRBJ2-3 | TRBV27
ASRRGRLNTEAF | TRBJ1-1 | TRBV4-1
ASSDFRPGGEKLF | TRBJ1-4 | TRBV2
SVEDLQSRQGAQRGYT | TRBJ1-2 | TRBV29-1
ATSDSGLAGLHRRTDTQY | TRBJ2-3 | TRBV24-1
ASGSPSPGAQVNQPQH | TRBJ1-5 | TRBV12-5
ASSSPGQGAEYGYT | TRBJ1-2 | TRBV5-5
ASSQLGTGGISYEQY | TRBJ2-7 | TRBV6-2/TRBV6-3
ASSYSLMEAF | TRBJ1-1 | TRBV6-2/TRBV6-3
ASREGPNEKLF | TRBJ1-4 | TRBV6-5
ASNPGQRNTIY | TRBJ1-3 | TRBV19
ASSYMSSYNEQF | TRBJ2-1 | TRBV6-2/TRBV6-3
ASSPRRTNTEAF | TRBJ1-1 | TRBV7-2
ASSKGRTNSLFAYEQY | TRBJ2-7 | TRBV5-1
ASSLEGANTEAF | TRBJ1-1 | TRBV19
ASSIGQYTEAF | TRBJ1-1 | TRBV19
ASSVVQGEGYT | TRBJ1-2 | TRBV9
ASSHPSLGTDTQY | TRBJ2-3 | TRBV4-1
ASSVEGGDTQY | TRBJ2-3 | TRBV9
ASSSGSQETQY | TRBJ2-5 | TRBV7-9
ASSQGTSGGAETQY | TRBJ2-5 | TRBV4-1
ASSDRTDNYGYT | TRBJ1-2 | TRBV25-1
ASSAPLQGLTAHTEAF | TRBJ1-1 | TRBV5-4
ASSGHPSAGLRNTIY | TRBJ1-3 | TRBV5-5
ASRIGDRGNSPLH | TRBJ1-6 | TRBV27
ATSPHPGGADTEAF | TRBJ1-1 | TRBV15
ASSLTGGAIDTQY | TRBJ2-3 | TRBV5-1
ASSSQTGRLSEQY | TRBJ2-7 | TRBV5-1
ASSLGQGEAF | TRBJ1-1 | TRBV5-1
ASRLPGQGAYEQY | TRBJ2-7 | TRBV6-5
ASSQPSDRGHHYGYT | TRBJ1-2 | TRBV3-1/TRBV3-2
ASTDRSTDTQY | TRBJ2-3 | TRBV28
ASSLANRDNSPLH | TRBJ1-6 | TRBV27
ASSKTGGELF | TRBJ2-2 | TRBV11-2
ASREDRGFEAF | TRBJ1-1 | TRBV19
ASTRDRIIATGELF | TRBJ2-2 | TRBV5-8
ATGGGHGIEETQY | TRBJ2-5 | TRBV5-8
ASSETSGGSTDTQY | TRBJ2-3 | TRBV2
ASSHNYNGYT | TRBJ1-2 | TRBV12-3/TRBV12-4
ASSQAGLGIGTQY | TRBJ2-3 | TRBV3-1/TRBV3-2
ASSLGRATTYGYT | TRBJ1-2 | TRBV16
ASSPRFSGGTPGTDTQY | TRBJ2-3 | TRBV18
ASSILSPNQPQH | TRBJ1-5 | TRBV27
ASSRPRQGGGETQY | TRBJ2-5 | TRBV6-2/TRBV6-3
ASITSGGTQY | TRBJ2-3 | TRBV2
ASSLALGHFNEKLF | TRBJ1-4 | TRBV7-2
ASSRSRTSGSYEQY | TRBJ2-7 | TRBV6-2/TRBV6-3
ASSLRGGGTEAF | TRBJ1-1 | TRBV5-5
ASSLGMGQSNYGYT | TRBJ1-2 | TRBV4-1
ASSHLNRGGYT | TRBJ1-2 | TRBV4-1
ASSSGDRYDEAF | TRBJ1-1 | TRBV6-5
ASSLPGGNTEAF | TRBJ1-1 | TRBV5-6